The clone carrying this T cell receptor beta chain was observed a few times. What it recognizes is unknown. As to treatment: roughly 10-day PBMC culture with coronavirus spike peptide pools or control peptides (ViraFEST assay). This sample was taken from a study of vaccination and CD4 T cells after COVID-19. The CDR3 has 14 residues. Trimming pared 10 bases from V and 2 bases from J, leaving 18 bases between. Germline V gene lookup returns CDR1 ENHRY and CDR2 SYGVKD. Cultured CD4+ T-cell DNA underwent Oncomine TCR Beta short-read sequencing. MiXCR, applied by TCRdb to the PCR reads, yields one record per CDR3 protein. The profile shows about 17,000 distinct CDR3 sequences, about 39% of them singletons.

The V call is TRBV10-3, the J call TRBJ2-7, with unresolved D. The receptor comes from a human donor who had recovered from COVID-19. Source material: CD4+ T cells from blood, cultured in vitro. The CDR3 coding sequence is TGTGCCAGCAGGTTTGGCGGAACAACCTACGAGCAGTACTTC. Its protein is CASRFGGTTYEQYF.